This is a list of T cell receptor beta chains from one sample in a study of blood T cell repertoires in COVID-19. Profiled with immunoSEQ multiplex PCR; TCRdb holds only in-frame clones, not every one. Counted here are some 190,000 clones, roughly nine tenths occurring once; the ten biggest clones make up 2% to 2.5%. The sequencing sample was made of PBMCs or T cells enriched from blood (not recorded which). The receptors originated from a woman between 35 and 50 years old with acute COVID-19. Each CDR3 is given without its conserved first and last residue. The order of the fields is V gene, J gene, clone size, CDR3 protein. Where a row states a size, it is once, few, many or the class of an expanded clone; other rows omit it.

v_gene: TRBV15; j_gene: TRBJ1-1; abundance: few; CDR3aa: ATNSLERGWNTEAF
v_gene: TRBV30; j_gene: TRBJ1-2; abundance: NA; CDR3aa: AWSVQGHRSGYT
v_gene: TRBV4-2; j_gene: TRBJ1-2; abundance: NA; CDR3aa: ASSQITGVGNYGYT
v_gene: TRBV30; j_gene: TRBJ2-7; abundance: once; CDR3aa: AWKGVKAGGGEQY
v_gene: TRBV11-2; j_gene: TRBJ2-1; abundance: once; CDR3aa: ASKGLAPNEQF
v_gene: TRBV2; j_gene: TRBJ2-1; abundance: few; CDR3aa: ASSGQGTYNEQF
v_gene: TRBV30; j_gene: TRBJ1-4; abundance: NA; CDR3aa: AWSQDRLF
v_gene: TRBV30; j_gene: TRBJ2-7; abundance: NA; CDR3aa: AWSKLERQY
v_gene: TRBV7-3; j_gene: TRBJ2-3; abundance: NA; CDR3aa: ASSLTGGRERGTDTQY
v_gene: TRBV2; j_gene: TRBJ1-3; abundance: NA; CDR3aa: ASSEGSGAFSGNTIY
v_gene: TRBV18; j_gene: TRBJ1-3; abundance: NA; CDR3aa: ASSPNLGASGNTIY
v_gene: TRBV6-5; j_gene: TRBJ1-3; abundance: NA; CDR3aa: ASSTDRGPGNTIY
v_gene: TRBV15; j_gene: TRBJ2-5; abundance: NA; CDR3aa: ATSGRGETQY
v_gene: TRBV9; j_gene: TRBJ2-5; abundance: NA; CDR3aa: ASSRLAREGTQY
v_gene: TRBV25-1; j_gene: TRBJ2-2; abundance: NA; CDR3aa: ASKRQGASTGELF
v_gene: TRBV9; j_gene: TRBJ1-1; abundance: NA; CDR3aa: ASSGGTDLNTEAF
v_gene: TRBV29-1; j_gene: TRBJ2-1; abundance: NA; CDR3aa: SVSLGGATYNEQF
v_gene: TRBV7-8; j_gene: TRBJ2-2; abundance: NA; CDR3aa: ASSIPGLVLPGELF
v_gene: TRBV28; j_gene: TRBJ1-2; abundance: NA; CDR3aa: ASSEGARGGYT
v_gene: TRBV14; j_gene: TRBJ1-2; abundance: NA; CDR3aa: ASSQDRGTNYGYT
v_gene: TRBV5-5; j_gene: TRBJ1-4; abundance: NA; CDR3aa: ASSSPGAGGEKLF
v_gene: TRBV11-2; j_gene: TRBJ2-7; abundance: once; CDR3aa: ASSSQAAYEQY
v_gene: TRBV28; j_gene: TRBJ1-5; abundance: NA; CDR3aa: ASRLQGAPNQPQH